A selection of T cell receptor beta chains follows, all from one sample in a study of OX40 agonist ivuxolimab in advanced cancers. The protocol was immunoSEQ multiplex PCR, while the TCRdb copy is restricted to in-frame clones and leaves out a portion. The data contain about 31,000 clones, approximately 86% of them singletons. This specimen was CD4+ or CD8+ T cells sorted from blood, taken in a trial of the OX40 agonist ivuxolimab. The origin of the receptors is an adult with an advanced solid tumor such as melanoma, head and neck, liver or kidney cancer. Both conserved end residues are part of each CDR3. Each record gives: CDR3 DNA, CDR3 protein, clone size, V gene, J gene, D gene. D genes are given only for firm matches. For some rows the clone size is stated as once, few or many, or as a class when expanded; others skip it.

CDR3nt: TGCAGCGTTGAAGACGGACGCAATGAGCAGTTCTTC; CDR3aa: CSVEDGRNEQFF; abundance: -; v_gene: TRBV29-1; j_gene: TRBJ2-1; d_gene: -
CDR3nt: TGTGCCAGCAGTTTATCCCCCAGCTGGGAGGGGGTTTACAATGAGCAGTTCTTC; CDR3aa: CASSLSPSWEGVYNEQFF; abundance: once; v_gene: TRBV27; j_gene: TRBJ2-1; d_gene: -
CDR3nt: TGTGCCAGCAGCTCCCACGGGGGTCAGCCCCAGCATTTT; CDR3aa: CASSSHGGQPQHF; abundance: -; v_gene: TRBV7-2; j_gene: TRBJ1-5; d_gene: -
CDR3nt: TGTGCCAGCAGTTACGGGCAGGTCAACACCGGGGAGCTGTTTTTT; CDR3aa: CASSYGQVNTGELFF; abundance: -; v_gene: TRBV6-5; j_gene: TRBJ2-2; d_gene: -
CDR3nt: TGTGCCAGCAGTTTAATCTCTCTACCGGGAACCACTTACACCGGGGAGCTGTTTTTT; CDR3aa: CASSLISLPGTTYTGELFF; abundance: -; v_gene: TRBV27; j_gene: TRBJ2-2; d_gene: -
CDR3nt: TGTGCCAGCAGCTTGTTTGGCTATGGCTACACCTTC; CDR3aa: CASSLFGYGYTF; abundance: -; v_gene: TRBV5-4; j_gene: TRBJ1-2; d_gene: -
CDR3nt: TGTGCCAGCAGCCCTAGGACAGGGGACAATGAGCAGTTCTTC; CDR3aa: CASSPRTGDNEQFF; abundance: once; v_gene: TRBV5-6; j_gene: TRBJ2-1; d_gene: TRBD1
CDR3nt: TGTGCCACCAGCTGGCCGGGACTAGCGGGAGTAAATGAGCAGTTCTTC; CDR3aa: CATSWPGLAGVNEQFF; abundance: -; v_gene: TRBV15; j_gene: TRBJ2-1; d_gene: TRBD2
CDR3nt: TGTGCCAGCAGCTCCGGAGAGGGCGCCTGGACCTTC; CDR3aa: CASSSGEGAWTF; abundance: -; v_gene: TRBV5-4; j_gene: TRBJ1-2; d_gene: -
CDR3nt: TGTGCCAGCAGTTACCCGAATCGACCACTGTTTTTT; CDR3aa: CASSYPNRPLFF; abundance: -; v_gene: TRBV6-6; j_gene: TRBJ1-4; d_gene: -
CDR3nt: TGTGCCAGCAGTTACTCACACGGGGGGGAAGGGGAGCAGTTCTTC; CDR3aa: CASSYSHGGEGEQFF; abundance: once; v_gene: TRBV6-5; j_gene: TRBJ2-1; d_gene: TRBD2
CDR3nt: TGCGCCAGCAGCCAAGATTGGGTGAGGCTAGCGGGGGACAGCACAGATACGCAGTATTTT; CDR3aa: CASSQDWVRLAGDSTDTQYF; abundance: -; v_gene: TRBV4-1; j_gene: TRBJ2-3; d_gene: TRBD2
CDR3nt: TGTGCCAGCACGGCAAGAGGGAGAAACTACGAGCAGTACTTC; CDR3aa: CASTARGRNYEQYF; abundance: -; v_gene: TRBV28; j_gene: TRBJ2-7; d_gene: -
CDR3nt: TGTGCCAGCAGCTTAAATCTAGGTTTGGTCAACGAGCAGTACTTC; CDR3aa: CASSLNLGLVNEQYF; abundance: -; v_gene: TRBV7-9; j_gene: TRBJ2-7; d_gene: -
CDR3nt: TGCGCCAGCAGCTTGGGCGGGGGGAACACTGAAGCTTTCTTT; CDR3aa: CASSLGGGNTEAFF; abundance: -; v_gene: TRBV5-1; j_gene: TRBJ1-1; d_gene: -
CDR3nt: TGTGCCAGCAGCTCAGGGGAGGGCGGGGAAAAACTGTTTTTT; CDR3aa: CASSSGEGGEKLFF; abundance: -; v_gene: TRBV7-9; j_gene: TRBJ1-4; d_gene: -
CDR3nt: TGTAAGGGGGAGGGTGGCAATGAGCAGTTCTTC; CDR3aa: CKGEGGNEQFF; abundance: -; v_gene: TRBV21-1; j_gene: TRBJ2-1; d_gene: -
CDR3nt: TGTGCCAGCAGTTTATTAAGCCCCGGGACAGGGGGCGGCCTACCTAACTATGGCTACACCTTC; CDR3aa: CASSLLSPGTGGGLPNYGYTF; abundance: few; v_gene: TRBV27; j_gene: TRBJ1-2; d_gene: TRBD1
CDR3nt: TGTGCCAGCAGTGACGGGGAAATCACAACTATAGCCAAAAACATTCAGTACTTC; CDR3aa: CASSDGEITTIAKNIQYF; abundance: -; v_gene: TRBV2; j_gene: TRBJ2-4; d_gene: -
CDR3nt: TGCGCCAGCAGCCCTATGAGGAACACTGAAGCTTTCTTT; CDR3aa: CASSPMRNTEAFF; abundance: -; v_gene: TRBV5-4; j_gene: TRBJ1-1; d_gene: -
CDR3nt: TGTGCCAGCAGCCAACCGGGGCCCGGCGGCACTGAAGCTTTCTTT; CDR3aa: CASSQPGPGGTEAFF; abundance: -; v_gene: TRBV11-3; j_gene: TRBJ1-1; d_gene: -
CDR3nt: TGTGCCAGCAGTCCCCCCCCAACTAATGAAAAACTGTTTTTT; CDR3aa: CASSPPPTNEKLFF; abundance: -; v_gene: TRBV28; j_gene: TRBJ1-4; d_gene: -
CDR3nt: TGCAGCGTTGGGTCAGGGGGTGTGCCTGAAGCTTTCTTT; CDR3aa: CSVGSGGVPEAFF; abundance: -; v_gene: TRBV29-1; j_gene: TRBJ1-1; d_gene: TRBD1
CDR3nt: TGTGCCACCAGCGGAGGGACAGGAACCTACGAGCAGTACTTC; CDR3aa: CATSGGTGTYEQYF; abundance: few; v_gene: TRBV15; j_gene: TRBJ2-7; d_gene: TRBD1
CDR3nt: TGTGCCAGCAGCCTTTCAGGACTAGCGGAAGAGACCCAGTACTTC; CDR3aa: CASSLSGLAEETQYF; abundance: -; v_gene: TRBV9; j_gene: TRBJ2-5; d_gene: TRBD2
CDR3nt: TGCGCCAGCAGCCAAGCCCTAGGAGGAGAAGATACGCAGTATTTT; CDR3aa: CASSQALGGEDTQYF; abundance: -; v_gene: TRBV4-1; j_gene: TRBJ2-3; d_gene: -
CDR3nt: TGTGCCAGCAGCTCGGGACGGCAGGGAGGGGAAAAACTGTTTTTT; CDR3aa: CASSSGRQGGEKLFF; abundance: -; v_gene: TRBV5-5; j_gene: TRBJ1-4; d_gene: -
CDR3nt: TGTGCCAGCAGCTCGGACGAAGCGGGAGGAGGTAACATTCAGTACTTC; CDR3aa: CASSSDEAGGGNIQYF; abundance: -; v_gene: TRBV5-4; j_gene: TRBJ2-4; d_gene: TRBD2
CDR3nt: TGTGCCAGCAGCACCGGACAGGGCACCTACGAGCAGTACTTC; CDR3aa: CASSTGQGTYEQYF; abundance: -; v_gene: TRBV9; j_gene: TRBJ2-7; d_gene: TRBD1
CDR3nt: TGTGCCATCAGTGAGTTCGACTCTGGAAACACCATATATTTT; CDR3aa: CAISEFDSGNTIYF; abundance: -; v_gene: TRBV10-3; j_gene: TRBJ1-3; d_gene: -
CDR3nt: TGTGCCAGCAGCTTAAGCGCTAGCTACGAGCAGTACTTC; CDR3aa: CASSLSASYEQYF; abundance: -; v_gene: TRBV11-2; j_gene: TRBJ2-7; d_gene: -
CDR3nt: TGTGCCAGCAGTTACACCGGGGGCACTGAAGCTTTCTTT; CDR3aa: CASSYTGGTEAFF; abundance: -; v_gene: TRBV6-5; j_gene: TRBJ1-1; d_gene: -
CDR3nt: TGTGCCAGCAGCTTAAGGGAGGGCCAGGGCAATGAGCAGTTCTTC; CDR3aa: CASSLREGQGNEQFF; abundance: -; v_gene: TRBV7-8; j_gene: TRBJ2-1; d_gene: TRBD2
CDR3nt: TGTGCCAGCAGTTACTCGGGAGTACAAGAGACCCAGTACTTC; CDR3aa: CASSYSGVQETQYF; abundance: -; v_gene: TRBV6-5; j_gene: TRBJ2-5; d_gene: -
CDR3nt: TGTGCCAGCAGCTGGTCTTCGGGCACAGATACGCAGTATTTT; CDR3aa: CASSWSSGTDTQYF; abundance: once; v_gene: TRBV5-5; j_gene: TRBJ2-3; d_gene: -
CDR3nt: TGTGCCAGTAGTATGACTAGCGGGAGAGGAAACGAGCAGTACTTC; CDR3aa: CASSMTSGRGNEQYF; abundance: -; v_gene: TRBV19; j_gene: TRBJ2-7; d_gene: TRBD2
CDR3nt: TGTGCCACCCGGACTACGCTGACGGGGAGGACTGAAGCTTTCTTT; CDR3aa: CATRTTLTGRTEAFF; abundance: -; v_gene: TRBV19; j_gene: TRBJ1-1; d_gene: -
CDR3nt: TGTGCCAGTAGTACGGCCCCAGGGGGCGGGACTGAAGCTTTCTTT; CDR3aa: CASSTAPGGGTEAFF; abundance: -; v_gene: TRBV19; j_gene: TRBJ1-1; d_gene: TRBD1
CDR3nt: TGTGCCAGCAGTCTCGGGACATTTGCCTACGAGCAGTACTTC; CDR3aa: CASSLGTFAYEQYF; abundance: -; v_gene: TRBV27; j_gene: TRBJ2-7; d_gene: -
CDR3nt: TGTGCCAGCAGTTCGCAGGGATCCGCGAACACTGAAGCTTTCTTT; CDR3aa: CASSSQGSANTEAFF; abundance: few; v_gene: TRBV27; j_gene: TRBJ1-1; d_gene: -
CDR3nt: TGTGCCAGCAGCTCTAGCGGGAGATCGGACAATGAGCAGTTCTTC; CDR3aa: CASSSSGRSDNEQFF; abundance: -; v_gene: TRBV11-2; j_gene: TRBJ2-1; d_gene: TRBD2
CDR3nt: TGTGCCAGCAGCTTTTCCGGTTATAACACCGGGGAGCTGTTTTTT; CDR3aa: CASSFSGYNTGELFF; abundance: once; v_gene: TRBV13; j_gene: TRBJ2-2; d_gene: -
CDR3nt: TGTGCCATCAGTGAGCTATGGGCAGGGAAGGCGAACACTGAAGCTTTCTTT; CDR3aa: CAISELWAGKANTEAFF; abundance: -; v_gene: TRBV10-3; j_gene: TRBJ1-1; d_gene: -